The entry below describes one T cell receptor beta chain. Its antigen is currently unknown. CDR3 size: 14 residues. Trimming left V 4 bases short and J 2 bases short, with 12 bases between. Germline V lookup: CDR1 DFQATT, CDR2 SNEGSKA (reference sequence). This sample was taken from a study of T-cell memory formation after mild COVID-19. Study context: Largely donor-specific sequence clusters came from two donors. Findings of the study overall: A second wave of clones peaked on day 37, and their SARS-CoV-2 specificity went unconfirmed. In pre-infection memory, a portion of responding clones appeared, which suggested that cross-reactive memory joined.

Barcoded TCR alpha and TCR beta cDNA libraries with UMIs came from 5'RACE using constant-segment primers. MiXCR, run by TCRdb on the 5' RACE reads, gives a single entry per CDR3 protein. The sample shows more than 400,000 distinct CDR3 sequences, around a sixth of them seen only once. Material for sequencing was PBMCs or a T cell subset sorted from them (not recorded which). This receptor was obtained from an adult woman who had mild COVID-19 (a few samples of this study predate the infection). Cell type and time point are not known. The chain couples TRBV20-1 to TRBJ2-4, with D perhaps TRBD2 (6 bases). The DNA of the CDR3 is TGCAGTGCTACCGCGGGATTAACCAAAAACATTCAGTACTTC. Its translation is CSATAGLTKNIQYF.